The T cell receptor (beta chain) under discussion was sequenced for a study of type 1 regulatory T cells. Concerning this clonotype itself: The antigen is unknown. Just one base apart from a much larger clone, this may be a read error.

Regarding the study as a whole: Compared with non-type 1 regulatory T cells, type 1 regulatory T cells showed a more restricted TCR repertoire.

TCRdb called the reads again in MiXCR, with one record for every CDR3 protein. The sample carries tens of thousands of distinct CDR3 sequences, around 21% recorded once. This CDR3 comprises 16 residues. Per the germline V gene, CDR1 is SGHRS and CDR2 is YFSETQ. V trimming: 4 bases; J trimming: 12 bases; junction bases outside the gene matches: 17. The sequence derives from a human donor in good health. Input material: cultured type 1 regulatory T (Tr1) cells, either the whole culture or a sorted fraction (not recorded which). This chain joins TRBV5-1 and TRBJ2-1, with 9 bases that match TRBD2. CDR3 coding DNA: TGCGCCAGCAGCCTACTAGCGGGCGAAAGGAAGGATGGGCAGTTCTTC. It yields the protein CASSLLAGERKDGQFF.